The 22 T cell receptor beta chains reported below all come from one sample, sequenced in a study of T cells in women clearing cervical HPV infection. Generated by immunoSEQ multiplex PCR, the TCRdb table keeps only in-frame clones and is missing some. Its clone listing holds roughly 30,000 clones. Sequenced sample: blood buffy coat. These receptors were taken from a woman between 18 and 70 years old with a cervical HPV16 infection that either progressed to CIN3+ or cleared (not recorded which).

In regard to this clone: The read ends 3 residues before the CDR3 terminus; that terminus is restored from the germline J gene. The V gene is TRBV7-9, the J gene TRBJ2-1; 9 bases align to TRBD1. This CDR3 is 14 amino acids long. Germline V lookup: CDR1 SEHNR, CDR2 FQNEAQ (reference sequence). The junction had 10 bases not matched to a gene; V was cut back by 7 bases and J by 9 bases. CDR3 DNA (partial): TGTGCCAGCACCCGGGACAGGGAGGACTTTGAG. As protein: CASTRDREDFE. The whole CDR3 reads CASTRDREDFEQFF.

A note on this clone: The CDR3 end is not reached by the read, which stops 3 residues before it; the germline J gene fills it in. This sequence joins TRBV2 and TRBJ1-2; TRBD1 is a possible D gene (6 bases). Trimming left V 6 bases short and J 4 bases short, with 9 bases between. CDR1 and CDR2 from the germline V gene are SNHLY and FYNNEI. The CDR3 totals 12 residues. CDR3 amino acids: CASSGQPYGYTF. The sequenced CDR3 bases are TGTGCCAGCAGCGGACAGCCCTATGGC. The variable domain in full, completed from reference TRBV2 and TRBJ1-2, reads EPEVTQTPSHQVTQMGQEVILRCVPISNHLYFYWYRQILGQKVEFLVSFYNNEISEKSEIFDDQFSVERPDGSNFTLKIRSTKLEDSAMYFCASSGQPYGYTFGSGTRLTVV.

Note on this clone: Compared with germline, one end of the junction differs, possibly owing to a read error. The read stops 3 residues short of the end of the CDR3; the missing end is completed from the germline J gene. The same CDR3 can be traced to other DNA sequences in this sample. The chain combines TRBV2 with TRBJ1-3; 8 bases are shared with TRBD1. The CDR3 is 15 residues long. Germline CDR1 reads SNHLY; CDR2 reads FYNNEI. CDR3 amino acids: CASRDRPTSGNTIYF. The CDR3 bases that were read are TGTGCCAGTCGGGACAGGCCCACCTCTGGAAACACG.

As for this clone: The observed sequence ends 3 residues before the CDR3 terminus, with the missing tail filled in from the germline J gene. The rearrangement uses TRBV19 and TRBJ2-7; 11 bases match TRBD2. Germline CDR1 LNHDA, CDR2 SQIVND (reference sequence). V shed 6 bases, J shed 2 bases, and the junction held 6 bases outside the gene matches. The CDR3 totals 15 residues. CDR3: CASSLGLAVAYEQYF. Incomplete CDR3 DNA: TGTGCCAGTAGCCTGGGACTAGCGGTCGCCTACGAG.

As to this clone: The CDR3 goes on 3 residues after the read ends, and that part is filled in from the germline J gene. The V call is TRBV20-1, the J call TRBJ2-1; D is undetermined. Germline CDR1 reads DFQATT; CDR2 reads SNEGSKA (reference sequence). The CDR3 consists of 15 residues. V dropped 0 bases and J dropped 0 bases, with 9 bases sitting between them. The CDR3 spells CSARDLSASYNEQFF. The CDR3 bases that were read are TGCAGTGCTAGAGATCTGAGCGCCTCCTACAATGAG.

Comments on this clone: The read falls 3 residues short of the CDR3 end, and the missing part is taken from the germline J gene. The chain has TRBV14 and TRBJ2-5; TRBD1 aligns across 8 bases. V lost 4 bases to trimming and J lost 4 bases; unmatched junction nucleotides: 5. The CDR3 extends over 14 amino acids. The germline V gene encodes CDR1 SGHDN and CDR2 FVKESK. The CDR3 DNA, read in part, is TGTGCCAGCAGCCTAGCAGGGGGCGCAGAGACC. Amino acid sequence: CASSLAGGAET. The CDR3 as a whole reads CASSLAGGAETQYF.

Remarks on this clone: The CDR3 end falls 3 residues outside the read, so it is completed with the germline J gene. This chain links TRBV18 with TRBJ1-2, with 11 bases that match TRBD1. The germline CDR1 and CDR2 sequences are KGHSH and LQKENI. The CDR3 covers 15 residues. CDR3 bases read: TGTGCCAGCTCACCAGGGACAGGGGGTTACAATGAC. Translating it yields CASSPGTGGYND. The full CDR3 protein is CASSPGTGGYNDYTF.

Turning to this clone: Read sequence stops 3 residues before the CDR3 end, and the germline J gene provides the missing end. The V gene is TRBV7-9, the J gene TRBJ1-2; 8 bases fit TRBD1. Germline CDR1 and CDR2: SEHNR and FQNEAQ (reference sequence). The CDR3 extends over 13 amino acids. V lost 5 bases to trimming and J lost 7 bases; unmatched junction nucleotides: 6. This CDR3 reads CASSAVRGPGYTF. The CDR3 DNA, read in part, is TGTGCCAGCAGCGCCGTCAGGGGGCCTGGC.

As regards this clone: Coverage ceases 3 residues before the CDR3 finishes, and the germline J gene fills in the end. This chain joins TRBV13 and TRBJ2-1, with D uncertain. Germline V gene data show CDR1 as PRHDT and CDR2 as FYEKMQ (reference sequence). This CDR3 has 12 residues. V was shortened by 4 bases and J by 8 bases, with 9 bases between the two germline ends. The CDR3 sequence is CASSSLTDEQFF. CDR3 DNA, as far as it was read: TGTGCCAGCAGCTCACTTACGGATGAG.

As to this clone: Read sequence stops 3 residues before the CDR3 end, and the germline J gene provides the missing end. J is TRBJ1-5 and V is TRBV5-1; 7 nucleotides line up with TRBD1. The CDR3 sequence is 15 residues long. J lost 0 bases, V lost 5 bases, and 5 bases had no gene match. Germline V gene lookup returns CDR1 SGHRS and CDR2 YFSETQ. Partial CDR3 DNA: TGCGCCAGCAGACCTGGACAGGATAGCAATCAGCCC. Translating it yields CASRPGQDSNQP. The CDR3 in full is CASRPGQDSNQPQHF.

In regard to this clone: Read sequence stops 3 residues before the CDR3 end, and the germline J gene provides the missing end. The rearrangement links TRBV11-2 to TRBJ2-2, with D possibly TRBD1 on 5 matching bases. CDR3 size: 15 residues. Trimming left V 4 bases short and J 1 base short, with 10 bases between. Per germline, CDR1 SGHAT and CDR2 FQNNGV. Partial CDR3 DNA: TGTGCCAGCAGCTCCGGACATAGGAACACCGGGGAG. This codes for CASSSGHRNTGE. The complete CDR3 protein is CASSSGHRNTGELFF.

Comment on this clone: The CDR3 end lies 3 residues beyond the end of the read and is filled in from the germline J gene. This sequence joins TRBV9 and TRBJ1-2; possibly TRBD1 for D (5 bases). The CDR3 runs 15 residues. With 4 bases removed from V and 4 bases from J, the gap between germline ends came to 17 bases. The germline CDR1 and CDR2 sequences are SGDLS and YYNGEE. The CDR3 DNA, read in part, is TGTGCCAGCAGCTCGCCGGGACTAAAGGGCTATGGC. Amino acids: CASSSPGLKGYG. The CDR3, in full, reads CASSSPGLKGYGYTF.

The covered CDR3 bases are TGTGCCTGGAGTGCCGGACTCAACGAG. It translates to CAWSAGLNE. The complete CDR3 sequence is CAWSAGLNEQYF. J is TRBJ2-7 and V is TRBV30; D is possibly TRBD2 (5 bases). The read ends 3 residues early relative to the CDR3; the germline J gene fills the gap. The V and J ends lost 1 base and 5 bases respectively, with 9 bases between them. Germline CDR1 and CDR2: GTSNPN and SVGIG (reference sequence). CDR3 length equals 12 residues.

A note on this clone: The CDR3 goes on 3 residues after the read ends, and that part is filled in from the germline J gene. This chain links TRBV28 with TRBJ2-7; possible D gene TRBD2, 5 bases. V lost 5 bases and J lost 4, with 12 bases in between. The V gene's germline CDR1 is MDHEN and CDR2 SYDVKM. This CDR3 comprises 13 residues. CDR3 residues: CASSLRGPYEQYF. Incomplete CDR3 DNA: TGTGCCAGCAGTCTCCGCGGGCCTTACGAG.

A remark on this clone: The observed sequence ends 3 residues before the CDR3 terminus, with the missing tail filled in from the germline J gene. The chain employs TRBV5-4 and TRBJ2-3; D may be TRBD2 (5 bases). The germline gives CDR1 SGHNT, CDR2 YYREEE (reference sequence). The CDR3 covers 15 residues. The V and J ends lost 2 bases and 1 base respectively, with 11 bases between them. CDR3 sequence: CASSFGLARTDTQYF. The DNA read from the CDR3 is TGTGCCAGCAGCTTTGGGCTAGCACGCACAGATACG. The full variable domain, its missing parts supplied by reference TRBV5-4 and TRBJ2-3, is ETGVTQSPTHLIKTRGQQVTLRCSSQSGHNTVSWYQQALGQGPQFIFQYYREEENGRGNFPPRFSGLQFPNYSSELNVNALELDDSALYLCASSFGLARTDTQYFGPGTRLTVL.

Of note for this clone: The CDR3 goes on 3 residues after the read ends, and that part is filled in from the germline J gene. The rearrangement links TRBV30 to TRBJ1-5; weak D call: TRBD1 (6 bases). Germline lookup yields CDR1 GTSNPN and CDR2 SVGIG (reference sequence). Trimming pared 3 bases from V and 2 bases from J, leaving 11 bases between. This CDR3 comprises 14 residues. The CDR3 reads CAWSERQGNQPQHF. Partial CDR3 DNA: TGTGCCTGGAGCGAAAGACAGGGCAATCAGCCC.

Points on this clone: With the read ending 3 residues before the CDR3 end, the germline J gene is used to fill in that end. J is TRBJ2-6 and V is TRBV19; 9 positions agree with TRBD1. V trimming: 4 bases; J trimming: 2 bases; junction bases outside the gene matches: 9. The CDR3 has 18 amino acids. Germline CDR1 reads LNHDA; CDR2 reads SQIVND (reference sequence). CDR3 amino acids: CASSTTGTGNPGANVLTF. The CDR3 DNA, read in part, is TGTGCCAGTAGTACCACCGGGACAGGGAACCCTGGGGCCAACGTC. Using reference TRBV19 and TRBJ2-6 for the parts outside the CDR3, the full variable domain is DGGITQSPKYLFRKEGQNVTLSCEQNLNHDAMYWYRQDPGQGLRLIYYSQIVNDFQKGDIAEGYSVSREKKESFPLTVTSAQKNPTAFYLCASSTTGTGNPGANVLTFGAGSRLTVL.

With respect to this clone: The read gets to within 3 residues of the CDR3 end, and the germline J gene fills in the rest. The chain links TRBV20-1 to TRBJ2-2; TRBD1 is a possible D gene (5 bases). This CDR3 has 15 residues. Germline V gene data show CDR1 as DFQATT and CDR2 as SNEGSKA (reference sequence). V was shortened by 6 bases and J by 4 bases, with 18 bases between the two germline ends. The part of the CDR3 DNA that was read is TGCAGTGCCACACCACAGGCGAGGCGCACCGGGGAG. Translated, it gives CSATPQARRTGE. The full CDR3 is CSATPQARRTGELFF.

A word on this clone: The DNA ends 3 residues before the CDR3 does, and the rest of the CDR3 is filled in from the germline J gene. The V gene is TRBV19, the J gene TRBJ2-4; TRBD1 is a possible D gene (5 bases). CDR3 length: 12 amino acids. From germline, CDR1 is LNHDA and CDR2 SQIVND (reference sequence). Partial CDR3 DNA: TGTGCCAGTACGGACAATCTCTATGGT. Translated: CASTDNLYG. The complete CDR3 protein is CASTDNLYGQYF.

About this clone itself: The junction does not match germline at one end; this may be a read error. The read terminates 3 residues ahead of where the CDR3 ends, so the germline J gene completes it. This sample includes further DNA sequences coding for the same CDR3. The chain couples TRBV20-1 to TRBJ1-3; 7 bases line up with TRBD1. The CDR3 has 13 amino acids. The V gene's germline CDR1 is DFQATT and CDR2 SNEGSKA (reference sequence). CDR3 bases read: TGCAGTGCAACCGGACAGGATGGAAACACA. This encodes CSATGQDGNT. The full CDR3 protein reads CSATGQDGNTIYF.

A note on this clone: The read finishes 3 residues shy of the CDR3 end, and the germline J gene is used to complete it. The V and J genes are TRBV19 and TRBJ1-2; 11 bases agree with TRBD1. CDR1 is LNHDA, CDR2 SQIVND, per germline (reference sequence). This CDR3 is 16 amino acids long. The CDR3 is CASSIGTGGTTDTYTF. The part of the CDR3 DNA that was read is TGTGCCAGTAGTATCGGGACAGGGGGTACCACAGATACC.

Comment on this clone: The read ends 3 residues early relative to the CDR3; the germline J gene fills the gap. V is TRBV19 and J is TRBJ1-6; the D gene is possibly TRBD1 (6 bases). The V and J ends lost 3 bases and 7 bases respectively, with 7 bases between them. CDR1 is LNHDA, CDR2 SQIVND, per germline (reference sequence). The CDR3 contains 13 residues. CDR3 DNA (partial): TGTGCCAGTAGTATCAGGGGCAATTCACCC. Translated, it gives CASSIRGNSP. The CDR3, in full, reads CASSIRGNSPLHF.